The sequence of this T cell receptor (beta chain) was determined in a study of T cell responses to AZD1222 COVID-19 vaccine. General observations from the study: Mostly white British, mostly female donors; authors suggested clonal diversity may be underestimated. Spike-wide coverage was observed for vaccine-associated CD4 TCRs, with dominant responses at 160-218 and 743-854. Unmutated variant regions are reportedly the target of nearly half of TCRs that are spike-specific.

TCRdb keeps only in-frame clones here, not all; method: immunoSEQ multiplex PCR. The sample lists fewer than 180,000 clones, 92% occurring once. On this clone itself: Its cognate antigen is unknown.

Pooling of second doses given at about 4 or about 12 weeks was done. With 3 bases removed from V and 2 bases from J, the gap between germline ends came to 10 bases. CDR1 is GTSNPN, CDR2 SVGIG, per germline (reference sequence). The CDR3 runs 14 residues. The clonotype originates from an adult who received the AZD1222 COVID-19 vaccine. Specimen: peripheral blood, collected 28 days after the second AZD1222 dose. The chain has TRBV30 and TRBJ2-2; TRBD1 might be the D (6 bases). CDR3 nucleotide sequence: TGTGCCTGGAGCCGGGACACCAACACCGGGGAGCTGTTTTTT. It is translated as CAWSRDTNTGELFF.